These 32 T cell receptor beta chains originate from one sample sequenced in a study of T-cell reconstitution after alpha-beta-depleted transplantation in children (dated by TCRdb to 2016 to 2017). Library preparation was by PCR. These reads were obtained on an Illumina HiSeq 2500. To normalize quantification of the TCRbeta repertoire, the TCR libraries were built with molecular barcoding that relied on unique molecular identifiers. TCRdb's own reprocessing of the public reads used fastp at Q25 and MiXCR and kept productive beta chains. Rows are combined by CDR3 protein, so each entry shows the most common genes and DNA. Recorded for this sample are around 200,000 distinct CDR3 sequences; roughly 8.3% of them occurred a single time. The biggest ten clones account for 35% of the sample. The treatment or condition label of this sample denotes: allogeneic hematopoietic cell transplantation with graft depleted of TCRalphabeta T cells and CD19 B cells.

The material sequenced was PBMCs, mostly from graft donor cells, taken 360 days after TCRalphabeta/CD19-depleted stem cell transplant. All receptors derive from a male patient between 2 and 10 years old who had a stem cell transplant for acute myeloid leukemia, so the T cells may come from the graft donor.

The table lists this clonotype with a few counts. V and J are TRBV7-9 and TRBJ2-7; D might be TRBD2 (5 bases). The CDR3 length is 14 residues. Trimming stripped 3 bases from V and 3 bases from J, with 12 bases between. The V gene's germline CDR1 is SEHNR and CDR2 FQNEAQ (reference sequence). The CDR3 here is CASSLTGRSYEQYF. Here the CDR3 DNA reads TGTGCCAGCAGCTTGACGGGGAGAAGCTACGAGCAGTACTTC. The variable domain in full, with the rest retrieved from reference TRBV7-9 and TRBJ2-7, is DTGVSQNPRHKITKRGQNVTFRCDPISEHNRLYWYRQTLGQGPEFLTYFQNEAQLEKSRLLSDRFSAERPKGSFSTLEIQRTEQGDSAMYLCASSLTGRSYEQYFGPGTRLTVT.

There are many counts of this clonotype. This chain connects TRBV12-3 or TRBV12-4 to TRBJ2-1; D is undetermined. Trimming left V 3 bases short and J 0 bases short, with 12 bases between. CDR3 length: 16 amino acids. The CDR3 is CASSFLGSLSYNEQFF. CDR3 DNA: TGTGCCAGCAGTTTTTTGGGTTCCCTCTCCTACAATGAGCAGTTCTTC.

V and J are TRBV6-5 and TRBJ1-2; tentative D call: TRBD1 (5 bases). The germline V and J ends were trimmed by 3 bases and 0 bases, with 8 bases remaining between them. CDR1 MNHEY and CDR2 SVGAGI come from the germline V gene. This CDR3 is 14 amino acids long. CDR3 sequence (DNA): TGTGCCAGCAGTTATAGGGGAGCTAACTATGGCTACACCTTC. Translating it yields CASSYRGANYGYTF.

The table lists this clonotype with many counts. This chain joins TRBV6-2 or TRBV6-3 and TRBJ2-5; D assignment may be TRBD1 or TRBD2 (6 bases each). Trimming cost V 2 bases and J 5 bases, with 15 bases left between them. The germline CDR1 and CDR2 sequences are MNHEY and SVGEGT. The CDR3 has 15 amino acids. CDR3 sequence: CASSYTGASFETQYF. DNA for the CDR3: TGTGCCAGCAGTTACACGGGGGCCAGCTTCGAGACCCAGTACTTC.

This clonotype was picked up a small number of times. The rearrangement uses TRBV12-3 or TRBV12-4 and TRBJ1-3; tentative D call: TRBD1 (6 bases). V shed 1 base and J shed 4 bases, with 11 bases lying between them. The CDR3 length is 15 residues. CDR3 nucleotide sequence: TGTGCCAGCAGTTTAGACAGGGAATACGGAAACACCATATATTTT. Protein sequence: CASSLDREYGNTIYF.

This clonotype has at least ten counts. V usage is TRBV5-1 and J usage is TRBJ2-5; 7 nucleotides agree with TRBD2. Trimming took 4 bases from V and 12 from J; bases not matched to a gene: 6. This CDR3 has 11 residues. From germline, CDR1 is SGHRS and CDR2 YFSETQ. DNA of the CDR3: TGCGCCAGCAGCCTGGAGGGAGGGAAGTACTTC. It specifies CASSLEGGKYF. Using reference TRBV5-1 and TRBJ2-5 for the parts outside the CDR3, the full variable domain is KAGVTQTPRYLIKTRGQQVTLSCSPISGHRSVSWYQQTPGQGLQFLFEYFSETQRNKGNFPGRFSGRQFSNSRSEMNVSTLELGDSALYLCASSLEGGKYFGPGTRLLVL.

In this sample, this clonotype turned up many times. The rearrangement joins TRBV10-3 to TRBJ2-2; 9 positions agree with TRBD1. CDR1 and CDR2 from the germline V gene are ENHRY and SYGVKD. The CDR3 consists of 14 residues. V was clipped by 10 bases and J by 6 bases; unmatched bases: 9. The CDR3: CATSGQGSAGELFF. The DNA of the CDR3 is TGTGCCACCTCAGGACAGGGGAGCGCCGGGGAGCTGTTTTTT.

The genes are TRBV7-3 and TRBJ2-1; D remains unclear. The V end was cut by 2 bases, the J end by 10 bases, with 6 bases between. CDR3 length: 11 residues. The germline V gene has CDR1 SGHTA and CDR2 FQGTGA. The CDR3 DNA reads as TGTGCCAGCAGCTTAGGGTCCGAGCAGTTCTTC. Its protein is CASSLGSEQFF.

This clonotype has ten or more counts. The rearrangement joins TRBV2 to TRBJ1-3; D gene ambiguous. The length of the CDR3 is 13 residues. V was pared by 7 bases and J by 0 bases, with 7 bases between. Germline lookup yields CDR1 SNHLY and CDR2 FYNNEI. The CDR3 DNA follows: TGTGCCAGCATTCGAAGCTCTGGAAACACCATATATTTT. Encoded protein: CASIRSSGNTIYF.

The rearrangement joins TRBV14 to TRBJ2-2, with D uncertain. The V gene's germline CDR1 is SGHDN and CDR2 FVKESK. The CDR3 spans 15 residues. Trimming removed 1 base from V and 1 base from J, with 7 bases in between. In DNA form, the CDR3 reads TGTGCCAGCAGCCAAGTAGGCTGGAACACCGGGGAGCTGTTTTTT. This sequence encodes CASSQVGWNTGELFF.

The V call is TRBV29-1, the J call TRBJ2-7, with D possibly being TRBD1 (6 bases). V was trimmed by 7 bases and J by 3 bases, leaving 19 bases between them. CDR3 size: 14 residues. CDR1 is SQVTM, CDR2 ANQGSEA, per germline. The CDR3 DNA sequence: TGCAGCGCGACCCCCGGGACACACTTCTACGAGCAGTACTTC. Translated, it gives CSATPGTHFYEQYF.

This clonotype was counted many times. This sequence joins TRBV5-1 and TRBJ2-5; 11 bases agree with TRBD2. Germline V CDR1 and CDR2: SGHRS, YFSETQ. The V and J ends lost 4 bases and 5 bases, in that order; junction bases with no gene match: 16. CDR3 length: 18 amino acids. The CDR3: CASSPTPSGGTVSETQYF. CDR3 bases: TGCGCCAGCAGCCCCACGCCTAGCGGGGGGACCGTCAGCGAGACCCAGTACTTC.

This clonotype was observed many times. J is TRBJ2-7 and V is TRBV11-2; 7 nucleotides align to TRBD2. The CDR3 has 13 amino acids. V was clipped by 7 bases and J by 7 bases; unmatched bases: 10. Per the germline V gene, CDR1 is SGHAT and CDR2 is FQNNGV. The DNA for the CDR3 is TGTGCCAGCAACTCGGGGGGTTTCGGGGAGCAGTACGTC. Translating it yields CASNSGGFGEQYV.

There are a few counts of this clonotype. The chain links TRBV7-9 to TRBJ1-2; TRBD1 matches at 8 bases. V was pared by 5 bases and J by 6 bases, with 11 bases of the junction left unmatched. CDR1 and CDR2 from the germline V gene are SEHNR and FQNEAQ (reference sequence). There are 15 residues in the CDR3. In DNA form, the CDR3 reads TGTGCCAGCAGCATCGGACAGGGCGTCCTTAATGGCTACACCTTC. Translating it yields CASSIGQGVLNGYTF.

This clonotype was seen a handful of times. V usage is TRBV11-2 and J usage is TRBJ2-4, with D perhaps TRBD1 or TRBD2 (5 bases each). Between the trimmed V and J ends, which lost 5 bases and 0 bases, there was a span of 14 bases. The CDR3 runs to 16 residues. Germline loops: CDR1 SGHAT, CDR2 FQNNGV. The CDR3 bases are TGTGCCAGCAGCCCTAGACAGCGGCTAGCCAAAAACATTCAGTACTTC. Its translation is CASSPRQRLAKNIQYF. Together with reference TRBV11-2 and TRBJ2-4, the CDR3 gives the full variable domain: EAGVAQSPRYKIIEKRQSVAFWCNPISGHATLYWYQQILGQGPKLLIQFQNNGVVDDSQLPKDRFSAERLKGVDSTLKIQPAKLEDSAVYLCASSPRQRLAKNIQYFGAGTRLSVL.

This clonotype has a handful of counts. The rearrangement links TRBV20-1 to TRBJ2-1; D is perhaps TRBD1 or TRBD2 (5 bases each). The CDR3 is made up of 14 amino acids. Trimming took off 3 bases at V and 3 bases at J, with 12 bases between the two ends. Looked up from germline, CDR1 is DFQATT and CDR2 is SNEGSKA (reference sequence). Here the CDR3 DNA reads TGCAGTGCTAGCCAACCGGGACGCTACAATGAGCAGTTCTTC. It yields the protein CSASQPGRYNEQFF.

The V call is TRBV20-1, the J call TRBJ2-7; no clear D gene. The CDR3 is made up of 15 amino acids. V shed 0 bases and J shed 3 bases, with 15 bases lying between them. Looked up from germline, CDR1 is DFQATT and CDR2 is SNEGSKA (reference sequence). The CDR3 bases are TGCAGTGCTAGAGATCCACGGATCTCGAACTACGAGCAGTACTTC. This translates into CSARDPRISNYEQYF.

This chain uses TRBV7-3 with TRBJ2-3; tentatively, D is TRBD2 (5 bases). Germline CDR1 reads SGHTA; CDR2 reads FQGTGA. V was shortened by 3 bases and J by 1 base, with 8 bases between the two germline ends. The CDR3 length is 14 residues. CDR3 sequence (DNA): TGTGCCAGCAGCTTCGGACTTCGCACAGATACGCAGTATTTT. Translating gives CASSFGLRTDTQYF.

The chain combines TRBV29-1 with TRBJ2-3; D not certain. The germline V and J ends were trimmed by 6 bases and 7 bases, with 11 bases remaining between them. Germline CDR1 reads SQVTM; CDR2 reads ANQGSEA. CDR3 length: 11 residues. CDR3 amino acids: CSVTSRNTQYF. As DNA, the CDR3 is TGCAGCGTGACAAGTAGGAATACGCAGTATTTT.

The gene calls are TRBV29-1 and TRBJ2-2; possibly TRBD2 for D (5 bases). CDR1 is SQVTM and CDR2 is ANQGSEA in the germline V gene. The V end lost 7 bases, the J end lost 2 bases, and 14 bases lay between the germline ends. The length of the CDR3 is 14 residues. In DNA form, the CDR3 reads TGCAGCGCTCCGAAGCCGGGAAACACCGGGGAGCTGTTTTTT. It yields the protein CSAPKPGNTGELFF.

In this sample, this clonotype turned up a few times. The V gene is TRBV4-2, the J gene TRBJ2-1, with 7 nucleotides matching TRBD2. Germline V gene data show CDR1 as LGHNA and CDR2 as YNFKEQ. The CDR3 runs to 15 residues. The V and J ends lost 2 bases and 1 base, in that order; junction bases with no gene match: 2. DNA of the CDR3: TGTGCCAGCAGCCAAAGGCGGGGGTCCTACAATGAGCAGTTCTTC. This codes for CASSQRRGSYNEQFF.

The genes are TRBV9 and TRBJ2-5; 8 bases match TRBD1. The CDR3 has 17 residues. With 0 bases clipped from V and 2 bases from J, the junction kept 9 bases outside the gene matches. CDR1 is SGDLS and CDR2 is YYNGEE in the germline V gene. CDR3 residues: CASSVDPSGQVQETQYF. The CDR3 DNA reads as TGTGCCAGCAGCGTAGACCCCTCGGGACAGGTACAAGAGACCCAGTACTTC.

This clonotype was seen repeatedly, ten times or more. The chain links TRBV12-3 or TRBV12-4 to TRBJ2-3, with D perhaps TRBD2 (5 bases). Trimming left V 3 bases short and J 4 bases short, with 14 bases between. CDR3 length equals 15 residues. In DNA form, the CDR3 reads TGTGCCAGCAGTTTCTGGAGGATCGGCGCAGATACGCAGTATTTT. Translated, it gives CASSFWRIGADTQYF.

The table lists this clonotype with many counts. The rearrangement links TRBV2 to TRBJ1-1; D is ambiguous. Germline V gives CDR1 SNHLY, CDR2 FYNNEI. Trimming stripped 10 bases from V and 1 base from J, with 22 bases between. CDR3 length: 16 residues. CDR3 coding DNA: TGTGCCACCCCCGTCTTATGGACTGAAGGGAACACTGAAGCTTTCTTT. Protein sequence: CATPVLWTEGNTEAFF. Drawing the rest from reference TRBV2 and TRBJ1-1, the complete variable domain is EPEVTQTPSHQVTQMGQEVILRCVPISNHLYFYWYRQILGQKVEFLVSFYNNEISEKSEIFDDQFSVERPDGSNFTLKIRSTKLEDSAMYFCATPVLWTEGNTEAFFGQGTRLTVV.

This CDR3 is CASSPQGLGSPLHF. Written as DNA, the CDR3 is TGTGCCAGCTCACCACAGGGGTTGGGTTCACCCCTCCACTTT. V gene TRBV18 combines with J gene TRBJ1-6; D is perhaps TRBD1 (5 bases). Trimming took off 1 base at V and 9 bases at J, with 10 bases between the two ends. Germline V CDR1 and CDR2: KGHSH, LQKENI. This CDR3 comprises 14 residues.

This clonotype appeared many times. The chain joins TRBV5-1 to TRBJ2-4; no clear D gene. V gave up 0 bases and J gave up 5 bases, with 9 bases separating them. Germline values: CDR1 SGHRS, CDR2 YFSETQ. The CDR3 covers 14 residues. The CDR3 sequence is CASSLGHSENIQYF. CDR3 DNA sequence: TGCGCCAGCAGCTTGGGACATTCCGAAAACATTCAGTACTTC.

There are a few counts of this clonotype. V and J are TRBV5-1 and TRBJ2-7, with TRBD2 matching over 7 bases. V gave up 4 bases and J gave up 0 bases; unmatched junction bases: 7. The CDR3 spans 15 residues. Germline V CDR1 and CDR2: SGHRS, YFSETQ. The CDR3 sequence is CASSLGGVSSYEQYV. The CDR3 DNA is TGCGCCAGCAGCCTTGGGGGGGTCAGCTCCTACGAGCAGTACGTC.

This clonotype was counted only a few times. The rearrangement links TRBV20-1 to TRBJ2-3; D possibly corresponds to TRBD2 (5 bases). The CDR3 is 14 residues long. V shed 3 bases and J shed 2 bases, with 12 bases lying between them. CDR1 and CDR2 from the germline V gene are DFQATT and SNEGSKA (reference sequence). The CDR3 coding sequence is TGCAGTGCTAGTGAGGGAGAGTTCACAGATACGCAGTATTTT. Amino acid sequence: CSASEGEFTDTQYF.

This chain links TRBV6-1 with TRBJ2-7; 9 bases match TRBD1. Trimming cost V 7 bases and J 6 bases; bases outside gene matches: 13. Per the germline V gene, CDR1 is MNHNS and CDR2 is SASEGT. This CDR3 is 15 amino acids long. The DNA for the CDR3 is TGTGCCAGCACCCTATACCCCGGGACAGGGAGCGAGCAGTACTTC. Translating it yields CASTLYPGTGSEQYF.

About this clonotype: Since a much larger clone is just one base distant, this may be a read error. The chain has TRBV10-3 and TRBJ2-6; D is perhaps TRBD1 (6 bases). There are 14 residues in the CDR3. Trimming left V 10 bases short and J 2 bases short, with 12 bases between. Germline values: CDR1 ENHRY, CDR2 SYGVKD. This CDR3 is CATRDRTGANVLTF. CDR3 DNA: TGTGCCACCCGCGACAGGACTGGGGCCAACGTCCTGACTTTC.

This clonotype turned up a few times. The chain combines TRBV28 with TRBJ2-5; tentative D call: TRBD2 (6 bases). Trimming cost V 6 bases and J 3 bases, with 14 bases left between them. This CDR3 comprises 14 residues. Germline V gene data show CDR1 as MDHEN and CDR2 as SYDVKM. Here the CDR3 reads CASRGFTGEETQYF. In DNA form, the CDR3 reads TGTGCCAGCAGAGGTTTTACGGGGGAAGAGACCCAGTACTTC.

This clonotype has more than one count but fewer than ten. The rearrangement links TRBV20-1 to TRBJ2-7; TRBD2 might be the D (5 bases). Per germline, CDR1 DFQATT and CDR2 SNEGSKA (reference sequence). Trimming left V 2 bases short and J 2 bases short, with 13 bases between. The CDR3 extends over 14 amino acids. The CDR3 sequence: CSARTPGKAYEQYF. The CDR3 DNA is TGCAGTGCTAGAACCCCCGGGAAGGCCTACGAGCAGTACTTC.